This T cell receptor beta chain was observed in a study of OX40 agonist ivuxolimab in advanced cancers. The study sampled blood at baseline, cycle 4 day 1, and cycle 7 day 1. Some clones are missing from TCRdb's copy, which holds only in-frame ones; the method was immunoSEQ multiplex PCR. Here the sample spans roughly 73,000 clones, 84% being singletons. V shed 6 bases and J shed 3 bases, with 11 bases lying between them. Germline CDR1 is SNHLY and CDR2 is FYNNEI. The CDR3 consists of 13 residues. The sequence came from an adult with an advanced solid tumor such as melanoma, head and neck, liver or kidney cancer. Sample: CD4+ or CD8+ T cells sorted from blood, taken in a trial of the OX40 agonist ivuxolimab. The V call is TRBV2, the J call TRBJ1-2, with TRBD1 as a possible D gene (5 bases). CDR3 amino acids: CASSLGTDYGYTF. The DNA of the CDR3 is TGTGCCAGCAGCCTCGGGACCGACTATGGCTACACCTTC.